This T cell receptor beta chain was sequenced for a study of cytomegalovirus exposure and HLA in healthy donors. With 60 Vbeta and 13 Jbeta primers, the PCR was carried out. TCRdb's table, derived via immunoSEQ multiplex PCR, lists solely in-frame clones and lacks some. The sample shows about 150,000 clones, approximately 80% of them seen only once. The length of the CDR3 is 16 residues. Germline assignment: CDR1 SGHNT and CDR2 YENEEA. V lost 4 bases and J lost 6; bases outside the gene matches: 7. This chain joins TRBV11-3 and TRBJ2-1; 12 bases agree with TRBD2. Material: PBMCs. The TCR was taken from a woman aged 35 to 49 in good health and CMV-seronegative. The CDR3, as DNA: TGTGCCAGCAGCTGGGCAACTAGCGGGAGGAGCAATGAGCAGTTCTTC. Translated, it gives CASSWATSGRSNEQFF.